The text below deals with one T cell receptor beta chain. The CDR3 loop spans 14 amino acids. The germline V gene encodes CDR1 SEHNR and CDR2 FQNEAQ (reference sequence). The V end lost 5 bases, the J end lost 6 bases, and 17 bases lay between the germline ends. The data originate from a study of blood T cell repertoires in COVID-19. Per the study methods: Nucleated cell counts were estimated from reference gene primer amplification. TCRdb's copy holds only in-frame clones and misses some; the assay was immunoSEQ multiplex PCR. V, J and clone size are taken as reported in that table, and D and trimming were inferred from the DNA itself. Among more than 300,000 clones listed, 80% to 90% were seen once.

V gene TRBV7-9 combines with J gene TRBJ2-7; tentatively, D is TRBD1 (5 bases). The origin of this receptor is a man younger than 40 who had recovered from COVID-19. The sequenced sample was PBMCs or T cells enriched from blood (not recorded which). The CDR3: CASSPQGPPSEQYF. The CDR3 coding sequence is TGTGCCAGCAGCCCTCAGGGCCCCCCTTCCGAGCAGTACTTC.